This T cell receptor beta chain was recovered during a study of CDR3 diversity in severe acne. This clonotype came up a few times. TCRdb analysed the PCR reads with MiXCR anew, one entry per CDR3 protein. This sample yields roughly 100,000 distinct CDR3 sequences, of which about half are seen a single time; around 12% belongs to the top ten. Between the trimmed V and J ends, which lost 4 bases and 3 bases, there was a span of 18 bases. The germline gives CDR1 SQVTM, CDR2 ANQGSEA. The CDR3 consists of 16 residues. The gene calls are TRBV29-1 and TRBJ2-2; D is possibly TRBD2 (7 bases). This clonotype was obtained from a male donor with acne. Specimen: blood. The CDR3 protein is CSVGGGQGHHTGELFF. DNA for the CDR3: TGCAGCGTTGGGGGGGGGCAGGGACATCACACCGGGGAGCTGTTTTTT.